The rows below give T cell receptor beta chains drawn from one sample of a study of blood T cell repertoires in COVID-19. Produced via immunoSEQ multiplex PCR; TCRdb's table is partial and in-frame only. The data contain some 180,000 clones, around 80% of them seen just once; the ten biggest clones take up 7.8%. Sample: peripheral blood. The receptor source for this set is a woman aged 60-70 years with COVID-19, enrolled during active disease. Both conserved end residues are part of each CDR3. A D gene is named only where the DNA matches it firmly. Not all rows give a size; the values are once, few, many and, for expanded clones, a class.

d_gene: -; j_gene: TRBJ2-3; v_gene: TRBV20-1; abundance: -; CDR3nt: TGCAGTGCTAGTCCGCGAATCCGCACAGATACGCAGTATTTT; CDR3aa: CSASPRIRTDTQYF
d_gene: -; j_gene: TRBJ1-1; v_gene: TRBV25-1; abundance: -; CDR3nt: TGTGCCAGCAGTGATACGGGGGTGGCCACTGAAGCTTTCTTT; CDR3aa: CASSDTGVATEAFF
d_gene: -; j_gene: TRBJ1-3; v_gene: TRBV2; abundance: -; CDR3nt: TGTGCCAGCCGGGGGAGCGGTGGAAACACCATATATTTT; CDR3aa: CASRGSGGNTIYF
d_gene: -; j_gene: TRBJ2-3; v_gene: TRBV9; abundance: once; CDR3nt: TGTGCCAGCAGCGTAGGGGCGGGTGGCACAGATACGCAGTATTTT; CDR3aa: CASSVGAGGTDTQYF
d_gene: -; j_gene: TRBJ1-2; v_gene: TRBV11-2; abundance: -; CDR3nt: TGTGCCAGCAGCTTAGAAGTAGACTATGGCTACACCTTC; CDR3aa: CASSLEVDYGYTF
d_gene: -; j_gene: TRBJ1-5; v_gene: TRBV6-5; abundance: -; CDR3nt: TGTGCCAGCAGTCGAAGCCCTAATAGCAATCAGCCCCAGCATTTT; CDR3aa: CASSRSPNSNQPQHF
d_gene: -; j_gene: TRBJ1-6; v_gene: TRBV6-5; abundance: few; CDR3nt: TGTGCCAGCAGTTACCGTCAGTATAATTCACCCCTCCACTTT; CDR3aa: CASSYRQYNSPLHF
d_gene: TRBD1; j_gene: TRBJ2-3; v_gene: TRBV5-1; abundance: -; CDR3nt: TGCGCCAGCAGCTTAACCGGGACAGGGGGAGTTGGGGATACGCAGTATTTT; CDR3aa: CASSLTGTGGVGDTQYF
d_gene: -; j_gene: TRBJ2-3; v_gene: TRBV6-2/TRBV6-3; abundance: -; CDR3nt: TGTGCCAGCAGTTACTTTGGCACAGGGGATACGCAGTATTTT; CDR3aa: CASSYFGTGDTQYF
d_gene: TRBD2; j_gene: TRBJ2-2; v_gene: TRBV5-6; abundance: -; CDR3nt: TGTGCCAGCAGCTTGTATAGCGGGAGGACCCGACACACCGGGGAGCTGTTTTTT; CDR3aa: CASSLYSGRTRHTGELFF
d_gene: -; j_gene: TRBJ1-5; v_gene: TRBV28; abundance: -; CDR3nt: TGTGCCAGCAGTCCCGGGGGAAGTGGATACCAGCCCCAGCATTTT; CDR3aa: CASSPGGSGYQPQHF
d_gene: -; j_gene: TRBJ1-6; v_gene: TRBV30; abundance: -; CDR3nt: TGTGCCTGGACGGTGTATAATTCACCCCTCCACTTT; CDR3aa: CAWTVYNSPLHF
d_gene: TRBD2; j_gene: TRBJ2-5; v_gene: TRBV13; abundance: -; CDR3nt: TGTGCCAGCAGCAGGGGGCGGGAGGGCCAAGAGACCCAGTACTTC; CDR3aa: CASSRGREGQETQYF
d_gene: TRBD2; j_gene: TRBJ2-1; v_gene: TRBV6-6; abundance: few; CDR3nt: TGTGCCAGCAGCGGAGGATCGACTAGCGGGGGGCTTATTTCCTACAATGAGCAGTTCTTC; CDR3aa: CASSGGSTSGGLISYNEQFF
d_gene: TRBD1; j_gene: TRBJ1-2; v_gene: TRBV15; abundance: -; CDR3nt: TGTGCCACCAGCAGCGGGCAGGGGGCATACTATGGCTACACCTTC; CDR3aa: CATSSGQGAYYGYTF
d_gene: -; j_gene: TRBJ2-3; v_gene: TRBV7-2; abundance: -; CDR3nt: TGTGCCAGCCGGAGCGACAGCACAGATACGCAGTATTTT; CDR3aa: CASRSDSTDTQYF
d_gene: TRBD2; j_gene: TRBJ2-3; v_gene: TRBV30; abundance: -; CDR3nt: TGTGCCTGGACCACGATAGCGGGGGTCCCCAATACGCAGTATTTT; CDR3aa: CAWTTIAGVPNTQYF
d_gene: TRBD2; j_gene: TRBJ2-2; v_gene: TRBV11-1; abundance: -; CDR3nt: TGTGCCAGCAGCTTGCCCAGGGAGGGCACCGGGGAGCTGTTTTTT; CDR3aa: CASSLPREGTGELFF
d_gene: TRBD1; j_gene: TRBJ1-2; v_gene: TRBV4-1; abundance: few; CDR3nt: TGCGCCAGCAGCCAGGGACAGCCGTATGGCTACACCTTC; CDR3aa: CASSQGQPYGYTF
d_gene: TRBD1; j_gene: TRBJ2-7; v_gene: TRBV5-1; abundance: once; CDR3nt: TGCGCCAGCTCCCTTGGAGGGACAGGGTTTTCCTACGAGCAGTACTTC; CDR3aa: CASSLGGTGFSYEQYF
d_gene: TRBD1; j_gene: TRBJ2-5; v_gene: TRBV23-1; abundance: few; CDR3nt: TGCGCCAGCAGTCGCCTCTCCGGGACAGGGTCGGAGACCCAGTACTTC; CDR3aa: CASSRLSGTGSETQYF
d_gene: -; j_gene: TRBJ1-4; v_gene: TRBV5-4; abundance: few; CDR3nt: TGTGCCAGCAGCTTGGCGGGTACAGGGTGGCGCGAAAAACTGTTTTTT; CDR3aa: CASSLAGTGWREKLFF
d_gene: -; j_gene: TRBJ1-5; v_gene: TRBV20-1; abundance: -; CDR3nt: TGCAGTGCTAGTTCGTCCGCGGATAGCAATCAGCCCCAGCATTTT; CDR3aa: CSASSSADSNQPQHF
d_gene: TRBD2; j_gene: TRBJ2-2; v_gene: TRBV10-3; abundance: -; CDR3nt: TGTGCCATCGGGACTAGCGGGGGGACCGGGGAGCTGTTTTTT; CDR3aa: CAIGTSGGTGELFF
d_gene: TRBD2; j_gene: TRBJ2-7; v_gene: TRBV24-1; abundance: once; CDR3nt: TGTGCCACCGCTGGGACTAGCGGTACAGCTACCTACGAGCAGTACTTC; CDR3aa: CATAGTSGTATYEQYF
d_gene: -; j_gene: TRBJ1-4; v_gene: TRBV7-8; abundance: once; CDR3nt: TGTGCCAGCAGCCCAAAGGACAGCTTCAATGAAAAACTGTTTTTT; CDR3aa: CASSPKDSFNEKLFF
d_gene: -; j_gene: TRBJ2-7; v_gene: TRBV2; abundance: -; CDR3nt: TGTGCCAGCAGAGCCACGTCAGGTATCAACTACGAGCAGTACTTC; CDR3aa: CASRATSGINYEQYF
d_gene: TRBD1; j_gene: TRBJ1-4; v_gene: TRBV7-8; abundance: few; CDR3nt: TGTGCCAGCAGCTTATTGGGTCGGTCAGGGGGCGTAGAACTGTTTTTT; CDR3aa: CASSLLGRSGGVELFF
d_gene: -; j_gene: TRBJ2-2; v_gene: TRBV19; abundance: -; CDR3nt: TGTGCCAGTAGCCTCCACTGGCAGGACACCGGGGAGCTGTTTTTT; CDR3aa: CASSLHWQDTGELFF
d_gene: TRBD1; j_gene: TRBJ2-5; v_gene: TRBV9; abundance: -; CDR3nt: TGTGCCAGCAGCGTAGGGGTACAGGGGGAGACCCAGTACTTC; CDR3aa: CASSVGVQGETQYF
d_gene: -; j_gene: TRBJ1-2; v_gene: TRBV5-6; abundance: -; CDR3nt: TGTGCCAGCAGCTTGGGAGCAGGCGTTCATGGCTACACCTTC; CDR3aa: CASSLGAGVHGYTF
d_gene: -; j_gene: TRBJ1-2; v_gene: TRBV29-1; abundance: -; CDR3nt: TGCAGCGTTGCTCTGGGGGCGTATGGCTACACCTTC; CDR3aa: CSVALGAYGYTF
d_gene: TRBD1; j_gene: TRBJ1-1; v_gene: TRBV19; abundance: -; CDR3nt: TGTGCCAGTACCGAGGTCAGGGGGCTGGCTTTCTTT; CDR3aa: CASTEVRGLAFF
d_gene: -; j_gene: TRBJ2-5; v_gene: TRBV5-6; abundance: -; CDR3nt: TGTGCCAGCAGCCCCATGGCGGGACGGGGAGAGACCCAGTACTTC; CDR3aa: CASSPMAGRGETQYF
d_gene: TRBD1; j_gene: TRBJ1-1; v_gene: TRBV10-2; abundance: -; CDR3nt: TGCGCCAGCAGACCCGGGACAGGGGGTGGTGGCACTGAAGCTTTCTTT; CDR3aa: CASRPGTGGGGTEAFF
d_gene: -; j_gene: TRBJ2-3; v_gene: TRBV5-6; abundance: once; CDR3nt: TGTGCCAGCAGCGTTAGCGCCACAGATACGCAGTATTTT; CDR3aa: CASSVSATDTQYF
d_gene: TRBD2; j_gene: TRBJ2-2; v_gene: TRBV5-4; abundance: -; CDR3nt: TGTGCCAGCGCCCCACTAGCGAGCAAAACCGGGGAGCTGTTTTTT; CDR3aa: CASAPLASKTGELFF
d_gene: -; j_gene: TRBJ2-2; v_gene: TRBV9; abundance: -; CDR3nt: TGTGCCAGCAGCGCCTACTATGGAGGGCTTAACACCGGGGAGCTGTTTTTT; CDR3aa: CASSAYYGGLNTGELFF
d_gene: -; j_gene: TRBJ2-3; v_gene: TRBV7-6; abundance: -; CDR3nt: TGTGCCAGCAGCTTGGCCCGAGGCAGCACAGATACGCAGTATTTT; CDR3aa: CASSLARGSTDTQYF
d_gene: TRBD2; j_gene: TRBJ2-3; v_gene: TRBV19; abundance: -; CDR3nt: TGTGCCAGTACCCCAAAGGGGCCTAGCGGGGGCCTTCTAAACCCTAGCACAGATACGCAGTATTTT; CDR3aa: CASTPKGPSGGLLNPSTDTQYF